This T cell receptor beta chain was documented in a study of cytomegalovirus exposure and HLA in healthy donors. Points from the study as a whole: In vitro, three CMV-associated chains proved specific for CMV antigens. Apart from CMV serostatus, no immune exposure information was available. Common viral pathogens were later found to be apparently linked to several of the most significant clusters.

This CDR3 comprises 16 residues. After removal of 7 bases from V and 1 base from J, the junction contained 5 bases not matched to a gene. Germline V lookup: CDR1 MNHEY, CDR2 SMNVEV (reference sequence). Concerning this clone itself: Its antigen remains unidentified.

A multiplex PCR was run with 60 Vbeta primers and 13 Jbeta primers. Produced via immunoSEQ multiplex PCR; TCRdb's table is partial and in-frame only. Found here are a few hundred thousand clones, approximately 70% of them singletons; the top ten hold approximately 2.5%. The receptor was isolated from a female donor in good health and CMV-seronegative. This chain uses TRBV27 with TRBJ2-6; 9 positions agree with TRBD1. Input material: PBMCs. This CDR3 is CASTGQGYSGANVLTF. The DNA of the CDR3 is TGTGCCAGCACGGGACAGGGATATTCTGGGGCCAACGTCCTGACTTTC.